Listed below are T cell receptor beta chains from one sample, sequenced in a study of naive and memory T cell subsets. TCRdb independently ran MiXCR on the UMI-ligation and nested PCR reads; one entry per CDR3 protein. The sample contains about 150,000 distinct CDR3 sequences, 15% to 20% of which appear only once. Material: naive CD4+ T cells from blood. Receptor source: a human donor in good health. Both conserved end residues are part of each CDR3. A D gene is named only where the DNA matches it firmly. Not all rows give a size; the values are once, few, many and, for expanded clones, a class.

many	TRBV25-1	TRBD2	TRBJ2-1	TGTGCCAGCAGCTTCTCCGGGACTAGCGGGTTTCTGTTCTTC	CASSFSGTSGFLFF
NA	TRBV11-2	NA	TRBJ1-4	TGTGCCAGCAGCCCAGGGTGGGGATTTGGAGGCGCAACTAATGAAAAACTGTTTTTT	CASSPGWGFGGATNEKLFF
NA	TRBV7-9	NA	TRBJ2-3	TGTGCCAGCAGCTTATACGGGGGTGCTCGACCAGATACGCAGTATTTT	CASSLYGGARPDTQYF
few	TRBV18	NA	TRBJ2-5	TGTGCCAGCTCACCAGTCAGCGAACAAGAGACCCAGTACTTC	CASSPVSEQETQYF
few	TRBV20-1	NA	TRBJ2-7	TGCAGTGCTAGAGTTGCCAGGGACGAGCAGTACTTC	CSARVARDEQYF
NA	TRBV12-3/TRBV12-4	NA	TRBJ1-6	TGTGCCAGCAGAATGACAGGTCGGGGTTCACCCCTCCACTTT	CASRMTGRGSPLHF
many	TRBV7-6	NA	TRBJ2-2	TGTGCCAGCAGCCAGGGACCTATTGGCGGGGAGCTGTTTTTT	CASSQGPIGGELFF
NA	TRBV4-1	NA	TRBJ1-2	TGCGCCAGCAGCCAAGATCGATCAGGGTTGGGTGGCTACACCTTC	CASSQDRSGLGGYTF
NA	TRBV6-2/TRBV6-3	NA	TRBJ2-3	TGTGCCAGCAGTTACTCGGTGCAGATCAAGGACACAGATACGCAGTATTTT	CASSYSVQIKDTDTQYF
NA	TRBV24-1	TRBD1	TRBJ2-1	TGTGCCACCAGTGATGTCGGACAGGGGGCTGGGAATGAGCAGTTCTTC	CATSDVGQGAGNEQFF
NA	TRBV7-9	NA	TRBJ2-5	TGTGCCAGCAGCGACAGTTCGGTTGAGACCCAGTACTTC	CASSDSSVETQYF
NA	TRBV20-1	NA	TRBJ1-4	TGCAGTGCTACCAACAGGGACGTGTTGGTCGGAAAACTGTTTTTT	CSATNRDVLVGKLFF
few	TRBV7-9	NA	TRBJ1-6	TGTGCCAGCAGCTTAGAATTGAGGGGCGCACCCCTCCACTTT	CASSLELRGAPLHF
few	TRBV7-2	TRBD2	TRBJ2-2	TGTGCCAGCAGCTGGGGACTAGCGGCTTACACCGGGGAGCTGTTTTTT	CASSWGLAAYTGELFF
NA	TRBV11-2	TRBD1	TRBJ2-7	TGTGCCAGCAGCTTAGGCGCTGGGACAGGTCAAGGGCAGTACTTC	CASSLGAGTGQGQYF
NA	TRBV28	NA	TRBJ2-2	TGTGCCAGCAGGCCGGGACAGAACACCGGGGAGCTGTTTTTT	CASRPGQNTGELFF
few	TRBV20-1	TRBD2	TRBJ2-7	TGCAGTGCTCCCCCCGACCCGTTTGGACTAGGCGAGCAGTACTTC	CSAPPDPFGLGEQYF
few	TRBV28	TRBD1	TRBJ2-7	TGTGCCAGCAGCCACCCAGGCCTGACAGGGAAGAGTCCCTACGAGCAGTACTTC	CASSHPGLTGKSPYEQYF
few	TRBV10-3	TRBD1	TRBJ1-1	TGTGCCACGTCCCGGGACAGCGTGAACACTGAAGCTTTCTTT	CATSRDSVNTEAFF
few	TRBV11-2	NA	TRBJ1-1	TGTGCCAGCAGCAATAGCGGGCCCACAGAAGGGGGCACTGAAGCTTTCTTT	CASSNSGPTEGGTEAFF
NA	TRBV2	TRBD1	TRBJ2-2	TGTGCCAGCAATGACGGACAGGCCACGGCAGGGGAGCTGTTTTTT	CASNDGQATAGELFF
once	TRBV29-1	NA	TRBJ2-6	TGCAGCGTTGAACAGGGCTCCTCTGGGGCCAACGTCCTGACTTTC	CSVEQGSSGANVLTF
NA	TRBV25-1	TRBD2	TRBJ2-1	TGTGCCAGCTCCAACCCGGGACTAGCCAACAATGAGCAGTTCTTC	CASSNPGLANNEQFF
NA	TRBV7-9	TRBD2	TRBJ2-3	TGTGCCAGCAGCCCTCGACGGGACTATCCTAGCACAGATACGCAGTATTTT	CASSPRRDYPSTDTQYF
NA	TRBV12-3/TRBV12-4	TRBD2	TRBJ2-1	TGTGCCAGCAGTCCGCAACTAGCGGGAGGGCTGAATGAGCAGTTCTTC	CASSPQLAGGLNEQFF
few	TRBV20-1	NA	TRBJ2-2	TGCAGTGCTCTAACAAGCGGGTACCGACGGGAGCTGTTTTTT	CSALTSGYRRELFF
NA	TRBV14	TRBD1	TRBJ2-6	TGTGCCAGCAGCCAAGACTCCCCGGGACAGGGTTTCAGTTCTGGGGCCAACGTCCTGACTTTC	CASSQDSPGQGFSSGANVLTF
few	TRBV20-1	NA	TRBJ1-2	TGCAGTGCTAGGCCCTCGACCGGGACGAATATCGATGGCTACACCTTC	CSARPSTGTNIDGYTF
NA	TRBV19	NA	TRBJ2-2	TGTGCCAGTTCTACCCCCCTACTACAAAACACCGGGGAGCTGTTTTTT	CASSTPLLQNTGELFF
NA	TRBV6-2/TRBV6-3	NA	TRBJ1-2	TGTGCCAGCAGTTACGCTGTCAGAGGAGTCTATGGCTACACCTTC	CASSYAVRGVYGYTF
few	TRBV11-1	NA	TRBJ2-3	TGTGCCAGCGGTTCTCAGAACACAGATACGCAGTATTTT	CASGSQNTDTQYF
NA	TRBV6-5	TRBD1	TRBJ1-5	TGTGCCAGCAGTTACTCGACAGGGGGCGATCAGCCCCAGCATTTT	CASSYSTGGDQPQHF
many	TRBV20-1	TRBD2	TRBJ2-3	TGCAGTGCTATAAAGCGGGAGGGATCCACAGATACGCAGTATTTT	CSAIKREGSTDTQYF
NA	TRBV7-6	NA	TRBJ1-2	TGTGCCAGCAGCTTTAGTCAAAGTACGGGGGGCCTTTCTTCGAACTATGGCTACACCTTC	CASSFSQSTGGLSSNYGYTF
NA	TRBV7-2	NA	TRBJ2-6	TGTGCCAGCAGCTTAGCGGACTCTGGGGCCAACGTCCTGACTTTC	CASSLADSGANVLTF
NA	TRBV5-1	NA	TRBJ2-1	TGCGCCAGCAGCTATTCCCCTGGGGAGTACGACAATGAGCAGTTCTTC	CASSYSPGEYDNEQFF
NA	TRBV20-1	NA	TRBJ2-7	TGCAGTGCTAAAATTACGAGCGGTTCCTACGAGCAGTACTTC	CSAKITSGSYEQYF
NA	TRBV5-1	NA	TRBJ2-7	TGCGCCAGCAGCCTCCAGGGGCCCGAGCAGTACTTC	CASSLQGPEQYF
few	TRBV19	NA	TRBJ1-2	TGTGCCAGTAGCGGACGGGACACAGAAACTCGAGGCTATGGCTACACCTTC	CASSGRDTETRGYGYTF
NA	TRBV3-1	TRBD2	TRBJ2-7	TGTGCCAGCAGCCAACGATGGGAGGGCGAGCAGTACTTC	CASSQRWEGEQYF
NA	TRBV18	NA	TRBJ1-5	TGTGCCAGCTCACCACCGTCCGGGGATCAGCCCCAGCATTTT	CASSPPSGDQPQHF
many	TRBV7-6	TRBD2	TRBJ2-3	TGTGCCAGCAGTTTGAGACTAGCGCGTCACACAGATACGCAGTATTTT	CASSLRLARHTDTQYF